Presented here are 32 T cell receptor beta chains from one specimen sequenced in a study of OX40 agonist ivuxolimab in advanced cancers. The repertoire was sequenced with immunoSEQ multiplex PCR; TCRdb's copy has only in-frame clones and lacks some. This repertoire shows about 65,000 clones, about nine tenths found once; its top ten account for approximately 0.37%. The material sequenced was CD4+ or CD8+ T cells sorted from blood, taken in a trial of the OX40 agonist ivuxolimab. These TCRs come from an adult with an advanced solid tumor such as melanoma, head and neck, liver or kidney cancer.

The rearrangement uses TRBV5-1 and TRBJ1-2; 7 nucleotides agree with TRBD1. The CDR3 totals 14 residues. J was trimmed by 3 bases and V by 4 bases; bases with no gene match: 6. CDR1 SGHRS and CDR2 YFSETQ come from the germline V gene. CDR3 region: CASSQGDRDYGYTF. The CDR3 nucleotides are TGCGCCAGCAGCCAAGGGGACAGAGACTATGGCTACACCTTC.

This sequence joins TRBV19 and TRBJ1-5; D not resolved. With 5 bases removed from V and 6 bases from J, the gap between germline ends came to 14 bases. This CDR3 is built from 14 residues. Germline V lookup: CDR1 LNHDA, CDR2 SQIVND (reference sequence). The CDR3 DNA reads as TGTGCCAGTAGTCCTCGGGAGGAAGGTCAGCCCCAGCATTTT. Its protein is CASSPREEGQPQHF.

The CDR3 protein is CASSSNSNRNSPLHF. The CDR3 DNA reads as TGTGCCAGCAGCTCCAACTCAAACAGGAATTCACCCCTCCACTTT. The chain links TRBV5-5 to TRBJ1-6, with a weak D call TRBD1 (5 bases). Germline loops: CDR1 SGHKS, CDR2 YYEKEE (reference sequence). The CDR3 runs to 15 residues. V gave up 3 bases and J gave up 7 bases, with 14 bases separating them.

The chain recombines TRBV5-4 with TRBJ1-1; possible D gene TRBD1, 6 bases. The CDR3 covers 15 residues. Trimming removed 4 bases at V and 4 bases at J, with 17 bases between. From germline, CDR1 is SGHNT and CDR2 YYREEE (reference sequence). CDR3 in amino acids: CASSHIITGLTEAFF. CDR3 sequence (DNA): TGTGCCAGCAGCCATATTATCACAGGGCTCACTGAAGCTTTCTTT.

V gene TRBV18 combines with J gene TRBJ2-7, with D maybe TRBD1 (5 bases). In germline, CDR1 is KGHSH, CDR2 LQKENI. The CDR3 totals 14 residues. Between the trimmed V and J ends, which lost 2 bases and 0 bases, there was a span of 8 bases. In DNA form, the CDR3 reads TGTGCCAGCTCACCAACAGGCGACTCCTACGAGCAGTACTTC. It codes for CASSPTGDSYEQYF.

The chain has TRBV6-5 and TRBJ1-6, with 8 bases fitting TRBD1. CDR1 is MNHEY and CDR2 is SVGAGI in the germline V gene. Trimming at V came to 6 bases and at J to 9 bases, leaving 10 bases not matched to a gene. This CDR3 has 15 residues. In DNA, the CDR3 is TGTGCCAGCAGCCCGAGGACAGGGCAGGGTTCACCCCTCCACTTT. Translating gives CASSPRTGQGSPLHF.

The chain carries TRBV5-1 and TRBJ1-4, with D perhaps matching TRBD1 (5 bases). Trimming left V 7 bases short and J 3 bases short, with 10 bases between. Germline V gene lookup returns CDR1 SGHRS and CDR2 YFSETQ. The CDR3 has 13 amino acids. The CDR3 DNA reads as TGCGCCAGCCGTCTAGGGGCTAATGAAAAACTGTTTTTT. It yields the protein CASRLGANEKLFF.

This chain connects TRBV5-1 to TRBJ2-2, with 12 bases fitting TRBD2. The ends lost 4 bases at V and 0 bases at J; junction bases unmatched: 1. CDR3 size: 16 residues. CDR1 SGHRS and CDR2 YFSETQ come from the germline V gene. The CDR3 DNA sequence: TGCGCCAGCAGCCCTAGCGGGGGGGCGAACACCGGGGAGCTGTTTTTT. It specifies CASSPSGGANTGELFF.

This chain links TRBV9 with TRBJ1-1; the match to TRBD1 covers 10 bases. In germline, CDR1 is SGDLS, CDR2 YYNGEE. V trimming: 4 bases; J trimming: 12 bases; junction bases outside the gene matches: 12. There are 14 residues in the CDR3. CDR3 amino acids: CASSPNPGQGTTFF. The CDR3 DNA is TGTGCCAGCAGCCCCAACCCGGGACAGGGGACGACTTTCTTT.

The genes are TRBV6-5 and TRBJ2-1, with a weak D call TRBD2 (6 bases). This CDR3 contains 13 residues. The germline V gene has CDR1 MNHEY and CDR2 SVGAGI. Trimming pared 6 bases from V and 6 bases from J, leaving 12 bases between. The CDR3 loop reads CASRTSGANEQFF. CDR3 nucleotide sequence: TGTGCCAGCAGGACTAGTGGAGCCAATGAGCAGTTCTTC.

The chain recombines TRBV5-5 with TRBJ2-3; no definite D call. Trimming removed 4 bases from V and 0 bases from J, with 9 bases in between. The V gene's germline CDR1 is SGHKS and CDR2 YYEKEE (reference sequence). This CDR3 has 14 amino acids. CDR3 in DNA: TGTGCCAGCAGCCCCCTCCCTAGCACAGATACGCAGTATTTT. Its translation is CASSPLPSTDTQYF.

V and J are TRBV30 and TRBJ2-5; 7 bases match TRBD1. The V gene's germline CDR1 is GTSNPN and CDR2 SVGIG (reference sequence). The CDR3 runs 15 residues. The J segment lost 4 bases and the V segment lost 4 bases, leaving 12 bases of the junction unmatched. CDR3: CAWKNEYRGSETQYF. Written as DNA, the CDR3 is TGTGCCTGGAAAAATGAGTACAGGGGATCAGAGACCCAGTACTTC.

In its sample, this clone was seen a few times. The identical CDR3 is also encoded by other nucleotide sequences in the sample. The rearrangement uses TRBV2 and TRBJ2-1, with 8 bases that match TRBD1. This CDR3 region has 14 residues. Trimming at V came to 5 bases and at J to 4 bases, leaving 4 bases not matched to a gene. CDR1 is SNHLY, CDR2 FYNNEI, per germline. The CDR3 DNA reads TGTGCCAGCAGTAGACAGGGGAGTTACAATGAGCAGTTCTTC. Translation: CASSRQGSYNEQFF. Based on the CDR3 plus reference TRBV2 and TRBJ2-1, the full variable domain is EPEVTQTPSHQVTQMGQEVILRCVPISNHLYFYWYRQILGQKVEFLVSFYNNEISEKSEIFDDQFSVERPDGSNFTLKIRSTKLEDSAMYFCASSRQGSYNEQFFGPGTRLTVL.

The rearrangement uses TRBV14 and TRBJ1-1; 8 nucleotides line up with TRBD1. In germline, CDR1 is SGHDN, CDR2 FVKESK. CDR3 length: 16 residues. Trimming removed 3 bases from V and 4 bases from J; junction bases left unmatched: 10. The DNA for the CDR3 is TGTGCCAGCAGCCATCGAACAGGGGGTGCTGTCACTGAAGCTTTCTTT. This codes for CASSHRTGGAVTEAFF. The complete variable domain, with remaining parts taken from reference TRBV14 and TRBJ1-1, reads EAGVTQFPSHSVIEKGQTVTLRCDPISGHDNLYWYRRVMGKEIKFLLHFVKESKQDESGMPNNRFLAERTGGTYSTLKVQPAELEDSGVYFCASSHRTGGAVTEAFFGQGTRLTVV.

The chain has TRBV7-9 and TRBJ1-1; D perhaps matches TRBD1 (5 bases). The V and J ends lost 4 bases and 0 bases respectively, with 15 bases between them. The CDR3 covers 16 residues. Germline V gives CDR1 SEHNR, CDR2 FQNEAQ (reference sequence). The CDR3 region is CASSSFKGTVNTEAFF. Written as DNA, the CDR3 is TGTGCCAGCAGCTCGTTTAAGGGGACGGTGAACACTGAAGCTTTCTTT.

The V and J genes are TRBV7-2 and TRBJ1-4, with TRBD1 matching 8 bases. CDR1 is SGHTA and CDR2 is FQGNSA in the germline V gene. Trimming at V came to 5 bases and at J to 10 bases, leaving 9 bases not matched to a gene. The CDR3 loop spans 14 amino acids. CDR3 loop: CASSLDRGQGKLFF. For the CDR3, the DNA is TGTGCCAGCAGCCTTGACAGGGGTCAAGGAAAACTGTTTTTT.

The CDR3 bases are TGTGCCAGCAGTTTACAGGGGTTTAATGAAAAACTGTTTTTT. Its translation is CASSLQGFNEKLFF. This chain joins TRBV5-8 and TRBJ1-4; 7 bases align to TRBD1. This CDR3 spans 14 amino acids. Germline V gene sequence: CDR1 SGHTS, CDR2 YDEGEE. With 5 bases clipped from V and 4 bases from J, the junction kept 5 bases outside the gene matches.

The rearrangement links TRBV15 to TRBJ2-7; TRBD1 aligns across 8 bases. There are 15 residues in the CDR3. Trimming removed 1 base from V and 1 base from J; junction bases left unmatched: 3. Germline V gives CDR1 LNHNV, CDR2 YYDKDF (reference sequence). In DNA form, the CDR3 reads TGTGCCACCAGCAGAGCAGGACAGGGTTCCTACGAGCAGTACTTC. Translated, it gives CATSRAGQGSYEQYF. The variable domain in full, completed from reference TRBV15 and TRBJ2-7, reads DAMVIQNPRYQVTQFGKPVTLSCSQTLNHNVMYWYQQKSSQAPKLLFHYYDKDFNNEADTPDNFQSRRPNTSFCFLDIRSPGLGDTAMYLCATSRAGQGSYEQYFGPGTRLTVT.

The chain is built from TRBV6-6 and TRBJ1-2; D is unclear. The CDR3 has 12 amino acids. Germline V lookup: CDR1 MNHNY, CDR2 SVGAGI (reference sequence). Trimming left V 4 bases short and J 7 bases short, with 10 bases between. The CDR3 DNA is TGTGCCAGCAGTTCAGTACTTGGTGGCTACACCTTC. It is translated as CASSSVLGGYTF.

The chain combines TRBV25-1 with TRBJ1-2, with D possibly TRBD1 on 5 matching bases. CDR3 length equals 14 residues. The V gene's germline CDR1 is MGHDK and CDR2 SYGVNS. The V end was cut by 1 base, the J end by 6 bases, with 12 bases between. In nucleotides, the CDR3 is TGTGCCAGCAGTGAATCCGTAACAGGCCATGGCTACACCTTC. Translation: CASSESVTGHGYTF.

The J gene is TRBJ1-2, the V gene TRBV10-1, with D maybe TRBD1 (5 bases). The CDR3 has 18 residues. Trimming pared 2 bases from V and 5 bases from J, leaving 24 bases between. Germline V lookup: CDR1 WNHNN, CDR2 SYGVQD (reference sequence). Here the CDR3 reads CASSEPKPDSPCRYGYTF. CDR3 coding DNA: TGCGCCAGCAGTGAGCCGAAGCCCGACAGCCCTTGTCGGTATGGCTACACCTTC.

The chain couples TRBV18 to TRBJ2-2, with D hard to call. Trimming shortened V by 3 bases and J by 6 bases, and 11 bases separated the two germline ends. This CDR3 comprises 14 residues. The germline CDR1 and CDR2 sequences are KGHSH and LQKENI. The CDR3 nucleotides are TGTGCCAGCTCACCGCCGTCGATTTCCGGGGAGCTGTTTTTT. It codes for CASSPPSISGELFF.

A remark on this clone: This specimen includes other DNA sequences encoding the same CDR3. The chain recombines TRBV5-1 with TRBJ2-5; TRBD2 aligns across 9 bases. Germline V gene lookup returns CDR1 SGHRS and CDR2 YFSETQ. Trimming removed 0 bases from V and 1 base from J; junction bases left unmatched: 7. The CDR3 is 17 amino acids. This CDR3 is CASSLGGPRGGQETQYF. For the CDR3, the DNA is TGCGCCAGCAGCTTGGGCGGGCCGCGGGGGGGCCAAGAGACCCAGTACTTC. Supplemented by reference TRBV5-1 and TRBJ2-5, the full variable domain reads KAGVTQTPRYLIKTRGQQVTLSCSPISGHRSVSWYQQTPGQGLQFLFEYFSETQRNKGNFPGRFSGRQFSNSRSEMNVSTLELGDSALYLCASSLGGPRGGQETQYFGPGTRLLVL.

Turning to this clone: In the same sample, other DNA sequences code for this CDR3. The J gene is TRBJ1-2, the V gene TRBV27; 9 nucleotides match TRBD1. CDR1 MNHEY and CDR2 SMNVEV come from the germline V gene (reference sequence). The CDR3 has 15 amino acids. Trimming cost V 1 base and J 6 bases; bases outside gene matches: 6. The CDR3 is CASSLLSGTGHGYTF. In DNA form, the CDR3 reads TGTGCCAGCAGTTTATTGTCCGGGACAGGGCATGGCTACACCTTC.

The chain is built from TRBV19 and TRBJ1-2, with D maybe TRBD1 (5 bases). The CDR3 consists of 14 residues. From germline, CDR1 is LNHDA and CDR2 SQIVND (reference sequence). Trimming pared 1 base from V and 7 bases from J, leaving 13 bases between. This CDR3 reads CASSIGQPGRGYTF. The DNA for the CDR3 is TGTGCCAGTAGTATAGGCCAGCCAGGGCGTGGCTACACCTTC.

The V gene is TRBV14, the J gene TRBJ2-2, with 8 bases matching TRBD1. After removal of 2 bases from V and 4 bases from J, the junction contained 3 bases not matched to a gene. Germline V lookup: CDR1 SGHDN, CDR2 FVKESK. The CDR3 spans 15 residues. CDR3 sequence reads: CASSQMTGVTGELFF. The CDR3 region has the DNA TGTGCCAGCAGCCAAATGACAGGGGTCACCGGGGAGCTGTTTTTT. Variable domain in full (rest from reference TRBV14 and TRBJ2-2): EAGVTQFPSHSVIEKGQTVTLRCDPISGHDNLYWYRRVMGKEIKFLLHFVKESKQDESGMPNNRFLAERTGGTYSTLKVQPAELEDSGVYFCASSQMTGVTGELFFGEGSRLTVL.

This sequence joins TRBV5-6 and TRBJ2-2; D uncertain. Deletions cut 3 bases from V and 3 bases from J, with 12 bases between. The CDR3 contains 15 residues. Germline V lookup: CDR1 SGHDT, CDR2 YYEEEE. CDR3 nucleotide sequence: TGTGCCAGCAGCTCGGTATCCGGACACACCGGGGAGCTGTTTTTT. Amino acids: CASSSVSGHTGELFF.

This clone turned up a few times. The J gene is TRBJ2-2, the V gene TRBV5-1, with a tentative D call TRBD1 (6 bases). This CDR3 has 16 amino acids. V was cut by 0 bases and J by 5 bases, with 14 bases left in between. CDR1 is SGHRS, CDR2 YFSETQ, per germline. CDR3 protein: CASSLVQGLRTGELFF. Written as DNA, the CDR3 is TGCGCCAGCAGCTTGGTTCAGGGGTTGCGGACCGGGGAGCTGTTTTTT.

DNA for the CDR3: TGCGCCAGCAGCCTAACCCGGGGACAGGGGGCCACTAATGAAAAACTGTTTTTT. This sequence encodes CASSLTRGQGATNEKLFF. The chain combines TRBV10-1 with TRBJ1-4, with TRBD1 identical over 12 bases. CDR3 length equals 18 residues. J lost 2 bases, V lost 6 bases, and 10 bases had no gene match. From germline, CDR1 is WNHNN and CDR2 SYGVQD (reference sequence).

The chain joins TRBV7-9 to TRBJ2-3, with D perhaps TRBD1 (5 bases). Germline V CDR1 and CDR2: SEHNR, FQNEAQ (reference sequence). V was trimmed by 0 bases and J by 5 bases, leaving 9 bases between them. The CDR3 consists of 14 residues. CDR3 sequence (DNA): TGTGCCAGCAGCTTAGCCGCAGGGCTAGATACGCAGTATTTT. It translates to CASSLAAGLDTQYF.

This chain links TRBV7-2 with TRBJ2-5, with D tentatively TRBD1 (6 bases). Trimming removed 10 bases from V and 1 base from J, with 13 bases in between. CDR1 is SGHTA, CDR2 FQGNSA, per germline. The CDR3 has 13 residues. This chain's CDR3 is CAIRAGAQETQYF. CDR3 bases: TGTGCCATTCGGGCAGGGGCCCAAGAGACCCAGTACTTC.

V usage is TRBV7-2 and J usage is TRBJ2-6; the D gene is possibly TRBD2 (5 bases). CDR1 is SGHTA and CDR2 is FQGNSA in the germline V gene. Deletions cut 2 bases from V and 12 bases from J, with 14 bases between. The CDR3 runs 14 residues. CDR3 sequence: CASSLPGDSPVLTF. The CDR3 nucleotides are TGTGCCAGCAGCTTACCCGGGGATTCTCCCGTCCTGACTTTC.